The rows below give T cell receptor beta chains drawn from one sample of a study of beta chain features in type 1 diabetes. Assay: immunoSEQ multiplex PCR; the TCRdb copy retains only in-frame clones and omits some. The sample has hundreds of thousands of clones, around 9.7% seen once. Sequencing was done on a sample of central memory CD4+ T cells from blood. These receptors were taken from a man aged 25-40 years with type 1 diabetes. The CDR3 runs from the conserved cysteine through the conserved F or W. A D gene is named only where the DNA matches it firmly. Not every row has a clone size; where given, it reads once, few, many or a size class.

abundance,v_gene,d_gene,j_gene,CDR3aa,CDR3nt
.,TRBV5-6,.,TRBJ2-7,CASSLAYSSIEQYF,TGTGCCAGCAGCTTGGCCTACAGTAGTATCGAGCAGTACTTC
few,TRBV7-9,TRBD2,TRBJ2-5,CASSRSSGGGETQYF,TGTGCCAGCAGCCGCTCTAGCGGGGGCGGAGAGACCCAGTACTTC
few,TRBV2,.,TRBJ2-3,CASTPLDTQYF,TGTGCCAGCACCCCCCTTGATACGCAGTATTTT
.,TRBV2,.,TRBJ2-7,CASSGHEQYF,TGTGCCAGCAGTGGCCACGAGCAGTACTTC
.,TRBV2,.,TRBJ2-7,CASSEEFNYEQYF,TGTGCCAGCAGTGAGGAGTTTAACTACGAGCAGTACTTC
few,TRBV6-5,TRBD2,TRBJ2-3,CASSYRRTSGADTQYF,TGTGCCAGCAGTTACAGGAGGACTAGCGGGGCAGATACGCAGTATTTT
.,TRBV9,.,TRBJ2-2,CASSVVEDTGELFF,TGTGCCAGCAGCGTAGTTGAGGACACCGGGGAGCTGTTTTTT
few,TRBV10-3,TRBD2,TRBJ2-3,CAISNTGTNTDTQYF,TGTGCCATCAGCAACACCGGGACTAACACAGATACGCAGTATTTT
few,TRBV2,.,TRBJ2-1,CASSNNLGRFVGNEQFF,TGTGCCAGCAGCAACAACCTCGGACGCTTTGTAGGCAATGAGCAGTTCTTC
.,TRBV7-2,.,TRBJ2-5,CASSQGQETQYF,TGTGCCAGCAGCCAAGGGCAAGAGACCCAGTACTTC
.,TRBV9,.,TRBJ2-3,CASSVGVTSTDTQYF,TGTGCCAGCAGCGTAGGAGTGACTAGCACAGATACGCAGTATTTT
few,TRBV28,.,TRBJ1-1,CASSSSLGLWNTEAFF,TGTGCCAGCAGTTCTTCTTTAGGACTTTGGAACACTGAAGCTTTCTTT
.,TRBV7-2,.,TRBJ2-2,CASSPNPTVNTGELFF,TGTGCCAGCAGCCCCAACCCGACAGTGAACACCGGGGAGCTGTTTTTT
.,TRBV28,TRBD1,TRBJ1-1,CASSIRGGTEAFF,TGTGCCAGCAGTATCAGGGGGGGCACTGAAGCTTTCTTT
few,TRBV18,.,TRBJ1-1,CASSPGAGRGEAFF,TGTGCCAGCTCACCAGGGGCAGGAAGGGGTGAAGCTTTCTTT
.,TRBV29-1,.,TRBJ2-3,CSVEAQGGTTSPDTQYF,TGCAGCGTTGAAGCTCAAGGAGGAACTACGAGCCCAGATACGCAGTATTTT
many,TRBV13,TRBD1,TRBJ2-7,CASRDRASYEQYF,TGTGCCAGCAGGGACAGGGCTTCCTACGAGCAGTACTTC
.,TRBV29-1,.,TRBJ2-4,CSVEAGVSKNIQYF,TGCAGCGTTGAGGCAGGGGTATCCAAAAACATTCAGTACTTC
.,TRBV19,.,TRBJ2-5,CASRRTGAQETQYF,TGTGCCAGTAGGAGGACGGGGGCCCAAGAGACCCAGTACTTC
many,TRBV6-5,.,TRBJ2-2,CASSYESVAGELFF,TGTGCCAGCAGTTACGAGAGCGTGGCCGGGGAGCTGTTTTTT
.,TRBV5-1,TRBD1,TRBJ2-5,CASSDRTGQETQYF,TGCGCCAGCAGCGATCGGACAGGACAAGAGACCCAGTACTTC
few,TRBV7-2,.,TRBJ2-3,CASSLGLDADTQYF,TGTGCCAGCAGCTTAGGGCTAGATGCAGATACGCAGTATTTT
.,TRBV5-1,TRBD2,TRBJ2-5,CASSASGGQETQYF,TGCGCCAGCAGCGCTAGCGGGGGCCAAGAGACCCAGTACTTC
.,TRBV6-6,.,TRBJ2-5,CASSYLMLQETQYF,TGTGCCAGCAGTTACTTAATGTTGCAAGAGACCCAGTACTTC
.,TRBV2,TRBD1,TRBJ1-5,CASSKNRGSNQPQHF,TGTGCCAGCAGCAAAAACAGGGGCAGCAATCAGCCCCAGCATTTT
few,TRBV25-1,TRBD1,TRBJ2-7,CASSEPQGTGYEQYF,TGTGCCAGCAGCGAACCCCAAGGGACAGGGTATGAGCAGTACTTC
.,TRBV5-6,.,TRBJ2-2,CASSSPQGVNTGELFF,TGTGCCAGCAGCTCGCCGCAGGGCGTTAACACCGGGGAGCTGTTTTTT
few,TRBV5-8,.,TRBJ1-1,CASNSLGMNTEAFF,TGTGCCAGCAACTCCTTGGGGATGAACACTGAAGCTTTCTTT
few,TRBV10-3,TRBD2,TRBJ2-1,CAISSTSGGKDEQFF,TGTGCCATCAGCTCGACTAGCGGGGGGAAAGATGAGCAGTTCTTC
.,TRBV4-3,.,TRBJ1-1,CASSQDKWQGVAPEAFF,TGCGCCAGCAGCCAAGATAAGTGGCAGGGAGTGGCCCCTGAAGCTTTCTTT
.,TRBV7-7,.,TRBJ2-2,CASSLQGATGELFF,TGTGCTAGCAGCCTACAGGGCGCCACCGGGGAGCTGTTTTTT
.,TRBV9,.,TRBJ1-1,CASSVVPGQGTEAFF,TGTGCCAGCAGCGTAGTTCCGGGCCAGGGGACTGAAGCTTTCTTT
many,TRBV7-9,TRBD1,TRBJ2-1,CASTSPGQQNNEQFF,TGTGCCAGCACCTCCCCGGGACAGCAGAACAATGAGCAGTTCTTC
once,TRBV20-1,.,TRBJ1-1,CSAIRTEAFF,TGCAGTGCTATTCGGACTGAAGCTTTCTTT
.,TRBV4-3,.,TRBJ1-6,CASSQDSPASSYNSPLHF,TGCGCCAGCAGCCAAGACAGCCCAGCGAGCTCCTATAATTCACCCCTCCACTTT
.,TRBV6-5,.,TRBJ2-2,CASRAMNTGELFF,TGTGCCAGCAGGGCGATGAACACCGGGGAGCTGTTTTTT
.,TRBV2,TRBD2,TRBJ2-3,CASRGSGGPDTQYF,TGTGCCAGCAGGGGGAGCGGGGGCCCAGATACGCAGTATTTT
.,TRBV28,.,TRBJ1-5,CAHQGVGLIQPQHF,TGTGCTCACCAGGGCGTAGGGTTGATTCAGCCCCAGCATTTT
.,TRBV7-2,TRBD2,TRBJ2-2,CASSPHEWSGATGELFF,TGTGCCAGCAGCCCGCACGAATGGAGCGGGGCCACCGGGGAGCTGTTTTTT
few,TRBV5-1,.,TRBJ1-5,CASSLADPGEGNQPQHF,TGCGCCAGCAGCTTGGCGGACCCCGGGGAGGGCAATCAGCCCCAGCATTTT
.,TRBV5-6,.,TRBJ1-4,CASSLKAGLTTNEKLFF,TGTGCCAGCAGCTTGAAGGCAGGACTAACGACTAATGAAAAACTGTTTTTT
.,TRBV9,TRBD1,TRBJ2-1,CASSALGQGSYNEQFF,TGTGCCAGCAGCGCTTTAGGACAGGGCTCCTACAATGAGCAGTTCTTC
few,TRBV9,.,TRBJ2-5,CASSPSGETQTQYF,TGTGCCAGCAGCCCCTCGGGGGAAACCCAGACCCAGTACTTC
few,TRBV7-8,TRBD2,TRBJ2-5,CASSLGSTSGVETQYF,TGTGCCAGCAGCTTAGGTTCGACTAGCGGGGTGGAGACCCAGTACTTC
many,TRBV19,.,TRBJ1-1,CASSFQLQRNTEAFF,TGTGCCAGTAGTTTCCAACTACAGCGGAACACTGAAGCTTTCTTT
.,TRBV4-3,TRBD2,TRBJ2-3,CASSQERTDWTSGGTDTQYF,TGCGCCAGCAGCCAAGAGAGGACAGACTGGACTAGCGGGGGCACAGATACGCAGTATTTT
few,TRBV5-6,.,TRBJ2-7,CASSGDRGLGYEQYF,TGTGCCAGCAGCGGGGACCGAGGACTGGGCTACGAGCAGTACTTC
.,TRBV18,.,TRBJ2-7,CASSPGGDSYEQYF,TGTGCCAGCTCACCCGGTGGAGACTCCTACGAGCAGTACTTC
many,TRBV19,TRBD1,TRBJ1-1,CASSPGDRANTEAFF,TGTGCCAGTAGTCCTGGGGACAGGGCGAACACTGAAGCTTTCTTT
few,TRBV28,.,TRBJ2-5,CASSLHPGAKETQYF,TGTGCCAGCAGTTTACATCCGGGGGCAAAAGAGACCCAGTACTTC
few,TRBV6-5,.,TRBJ2-5,CASSLRLGGETQYF,TGTGCCAGCAGTCTGCGACTAGGCGGAGAGACCCAGTACTTC
.,TRBV10-1,TRBD2,TRBJ2-1,CASSERAGVDNEQFF,TGCGCCAGCAGTGAGCGAGCGGGGGTTGACAATGAGCAGTTCTTC
many,TRBV30,TRBD2,TRBJ2-7,CAWWRGMGYEQYF,TGTGCCTGGTGGCGGGGGATGGGATACGAGCAGTACTTC
few,TRBV7-2,TRBD1,TRBJ2-3,CASSLGQGGNTQYF,TGTGCCAGCAGCTTAGGACAGGGGGGGAATACGCAGTATTTT
.,TRBV4-3,.,TRBJ1-6,CASSLAHNSPLHF,TGCGCCAGCAGCCTCGCGCATAATTCACCCCTCCACTTT
.,TRBV19,.,TRBJ2-5,CASSLQPGSETQYF,TGTGCCAGTAGTCTCCAACCAGGTTCAGAGACCCAGTACTTC
many,TRBV2,.,TRBJ2-7,CASSLTRYEQYF,TGTGCCAGCAGTCTCACACGCTACGAGCAGTACTTC
.,TRBV7-2,TRBD1,TRBJ2-5,CASSLAQGARETQYF,TGTGCCAGCAGCTTAGCGCAGGGGGCGCGCGAGACCCAGTACTTC